The TCR beta chain described here comes from a study of blood T cell repertoires in COVID-19. Profiling relied on immunoSEQ multiplex PCR, and the TCRdb table lists in-frame clones only, not all of them. The table has 150,000 or so clones, about 86% seen once. The clonotype originates from a woman aged 55-70 years with acute or convalescent COVID-19. Material: peripheral blood.

The CDR3: CASSTYVLTEAFF. The CDR3 region has the DNA TGTGCCAGCAGCACCTACGTCCTCACTGAAGCTTTCTTT. This chain uses TRBV27 with TRBJ1-1; D uncertain. The CDR3 spans 13 residues. Per germline, CDR1 MNHEY and CDR2 SMNVEV (reference sequence). Trimming pared 6 bases from V and 4 bases from J, leaving 12 bases between.